Here is one TCR beta chain with its context. Its target is unknown. The record originates from a study of cytomegalovirus exposure and HLA in healthy donors. CDR3 size: 14 residues. Between the trimmed V and J ends, which lost 4 bases and 2 bases, there was a span of 12 bases. Germline V gene lookup returns CDR1 SGHNT and CDR2 YYREEE (reference sequence). A multiplex PCR was run with 60 Vbeta primers and 13 Jbeta primers. Sequenced by immunoSEQ multiplex PCR; TCRdb stores in-frame clones only, minus some. The sample carries about 180,000 clones, about 82% recorded once. Regarding the study as a whole: Per a later analysis, 15,000 to 20,000 TCR beta sequences showed association with HLA alleles at 0.05 false discovery rate. A cluster of highly shared sequence variants was likely a sequencing artifact.

This sequence was found in a male donor in good health and CMV-seronegative. Sequenced sample: PBMCs. The chain is built from TRBV5-4 and TRBJ2-5; possibly TRBD2 for D (6 bases). CDR3 nucleotide sequence: TGTGCCAGCAGCCCGGGGGAGAGGCAAGAGACCCAGTACTTC. This translates into CASSPGERQETQYF.